This is a list of T cell receptor beta chains from one sample in a study of CD8 T cell repertoires and HIV-1 epitope variants. Antigens for these TCRs are unknown. TCRdb's table, derived via immunoSEQ multiplex PCR, lists solely in-frame clones and lacks some. This table has under 6,500 clones, 65% to 70% appearing once. The specimen was cultured CD8+ T cells derived from PBMCs. The origin of the receptors is a male donor with HIV. CDR3s include the opening cysteine and the closing phenylalanine or tryptophan.

j_gene | v_gene | CDR3aa
TRBJ1-5 | TRBV19 | CASNPRTGSNQPQHF
TRBJ1-2 | TRBV7-2 | CASSPGQGGNYGYTF
TRBJ2-7 | TRBV19 | CASSPWTDSYEQYF
TRBJ1-2 | TRBV28 | CASTPGDRGPYGYGYTF
TRBJ2-7 | TRBV28 | CASSLRAQGGSYEQYF
TRBJ2-7 | TRBV6-6 | CASSYSTSAYEQYF
TRBJ1-1 | TRBV11-2 | CASQQGQNTEAFF
TRBJ1-4 | TRBV5-6 | CASSLPPNEKLFF
TRBJ1-6 | TRBV18 | CASSPRENSPLHF
TRBJ1-2 | TRBV4-3 | CASSQVWGNYGYTF
TRBJ2-5 | TRBV11-2 | CASSLGRELQETQYF
TRBJ1-2 | TRBV21-1 | CASSKRDKFCYGYTF
TRBJ2-7 | TRBV5-1 | CASSLEVEQYF
TRBJ1-1 | TRBV7-9 | CASSDWYRGNYEAFF
TRBJ2-7 | TRBV29-1 | CSVEDSVTYEQYF
TRBJ1-1 | TRBV7-9 | CASSPSANTEAFF
TRBJ2-1 | TRBV7-8 | CASSPRRSGPYNEQFF
TRBJ2-1 | TRBV19 | CASREVPSYNEQFF
TRBJ1-1 | TRBV10-3 | CAISGAGVTEAFF
TRBJ2-5 | TRBV19 | CASRRGGIETQYF
TRBJ1-2 | TRBV28 | CASSLTADYGYTF
TRBJ2-4 | TRBV5-1 | CASSLLGQGNIQYF
TRBJ2-1 | TRBV9 | CASSVEGASGSGYNEQFF
TRBJ1-1 | TRBV7-9 | CASSSPGLPNTEAFF
TRBJ2-7 | TRBV2 | CASSSGSGNEQYF
TRBJ1-3 | TRBV6-6 | CASSYSKDTIYF
TRBJ2-2 | TRBV6-1 | CASLGQTNTGELFF
TRBJ2-5 | TRBV5-4 | CASSSGAAQETQYF
TRBJ2-2 | TRBV6-1 | CAFGADNTGELFF
TRBJ2-2 | TRBV2 | CASTTGQGNTGELFF
TRBJ2-6 | TRBV27 | CASSLNSYTGANVLTF
TRBJ2-3 | TRBV27 | CASSLNPPDTQYF
TRBJ1-1 | TRBV7-9 | CASSLMPPGHMNTEAFF
TRBJ2-7 | TRBV7-6 | CASSPGQNYEQYF
TRBJ1-4 | TRBV6-1 | CASRGQGRTNEKLFF
TRBJ2-1 | TRBV9 | CASSVEAGSSYNEQFF
TRBJ1-4 | TRBV19 | CASSTQTDRTMREKLFF
TRBJ2-7 | TRBV6-5 | CASSLDRVRYEQYF
TRBJ2-7 | TRBV28 | CASRSPRQAYEQYF
TRBJ2-2 | TRBV7-9 | CASSLKSSGELFF
TRBJ1-2 | TRBV4-3 | CASSQSRGSNYGYTF
TRBJ1-6 | TRBV27 | CASSLSGGPLNSPLHF
TRBJ2-1 | TRBV30 | CAWSVGGSLYNEQFF
TRBJ2-1 | TRBV7-9 | CASSHNEQFF
TRBJ1-5 | TRBV27 | CASSLSFSNQPQHF
TRBJ2-7 | TRBV27 | CASSLFRDGYYEQYF
TRBJ2-3 | TRBV27 | CASRDVAGDTQYF
TRBJ2-7 | TRBV5-5 | CASSHAQGGLHEQYF
TRBJ2-2 | TRBV9 | CASSEQDTGELFF
TRBJ1-2 | TRBV7-2 | CASSSYRGLLVRGYTF
TRBJ2-2 | TRBV5-4 | CASSLDQTGELFF
TRBJ2-1 | TRBV2 | CASSVAAGGSNEQFF
TRBJ2-3 | TRBV13 | CASSSGLAGFSTDTQYF
TRBJ2-1 | TRBV29-1 | CSVSGLAGALNEQFF
TRBJ2-7 | TRBV4-1 | CASSQVSVPPGEQYF
TRBJ2-5 | TRBV5-1 | CASSPAGQPGETQYF
TRBJ2-2 | TRBV18 | CASSPRRLENTGELFF
TRBJ1-1 | TRBV15 | CATSRDRGLNTEAFF
TRBJ2-1 | TRBV7-6 | CASSPGRGSSYNEQFF
TRBJ2-2 | TRBV5-6 | CASSSGQPTGELFF